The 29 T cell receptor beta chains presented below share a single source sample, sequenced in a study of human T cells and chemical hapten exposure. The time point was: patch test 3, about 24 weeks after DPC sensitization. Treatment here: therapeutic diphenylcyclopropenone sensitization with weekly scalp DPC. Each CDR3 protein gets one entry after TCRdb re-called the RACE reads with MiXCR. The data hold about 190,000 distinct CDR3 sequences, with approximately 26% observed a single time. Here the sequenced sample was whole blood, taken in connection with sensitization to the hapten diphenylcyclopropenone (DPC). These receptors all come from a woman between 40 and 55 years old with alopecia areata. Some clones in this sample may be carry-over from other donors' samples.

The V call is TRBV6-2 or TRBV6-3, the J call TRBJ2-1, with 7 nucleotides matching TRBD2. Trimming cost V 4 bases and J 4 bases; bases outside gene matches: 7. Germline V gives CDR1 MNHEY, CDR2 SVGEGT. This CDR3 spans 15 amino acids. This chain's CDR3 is CASSSSRGRYNEQFF. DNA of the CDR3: TGTGCCAGCAGTTCCTCACGCGGGAGATACAATGAGCAGTTCTTC.

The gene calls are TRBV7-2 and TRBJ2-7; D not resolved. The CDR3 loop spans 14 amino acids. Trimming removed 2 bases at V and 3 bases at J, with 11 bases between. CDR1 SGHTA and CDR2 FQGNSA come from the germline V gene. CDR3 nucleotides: TGTGCCAGCAGCTTAACGGAGCGCCGCTACGAGCAGTACTTC. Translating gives CASSLTERRYEQYF.

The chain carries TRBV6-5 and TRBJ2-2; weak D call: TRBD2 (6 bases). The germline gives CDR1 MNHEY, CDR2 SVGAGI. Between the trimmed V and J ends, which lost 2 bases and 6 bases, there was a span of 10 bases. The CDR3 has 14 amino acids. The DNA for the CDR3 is TGTGCCAGCAGTTACGGGACTCAGCCCGGGGAGCTGTTTTTT. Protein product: CASSYGTQPGELFF.

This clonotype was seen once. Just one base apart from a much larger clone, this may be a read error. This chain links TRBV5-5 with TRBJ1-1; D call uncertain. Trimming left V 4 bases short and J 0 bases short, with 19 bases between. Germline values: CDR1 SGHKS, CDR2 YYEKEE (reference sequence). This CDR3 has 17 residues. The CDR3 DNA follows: TGTGCCAGCAGCCCTTCGATGTTACGGAGCATGAACACTGAAGCTTTCTTT. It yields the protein CASSPSMLRSMNTEAFF.

The CDR3 nucleotides are TGTGCCAGCGGCTCCCGATCTAGATTGGACTATGGCTACACCTTC. Translating gives CASGSRSRLDYGYTF. The chain carries TRBV5-4 and TRBJ1-2; D remains unclear. The germline CDR1 and CDR2 sequences are SGHNT and YYREEE (reference sequence). With 7 bases removed from V and 3 bases from J, the gap between germline ends came to 19 bases. CDR3 length: 15 amino acids.

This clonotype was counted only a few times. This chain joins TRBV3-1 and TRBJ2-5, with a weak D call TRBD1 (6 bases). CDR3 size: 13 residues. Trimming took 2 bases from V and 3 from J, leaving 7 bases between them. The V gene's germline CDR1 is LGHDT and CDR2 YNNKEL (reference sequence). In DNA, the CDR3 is TGTGCCAGCAGCCAATGGACAGAAGAGACCCAGTACTTC. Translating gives CASSQWTEETQYF.

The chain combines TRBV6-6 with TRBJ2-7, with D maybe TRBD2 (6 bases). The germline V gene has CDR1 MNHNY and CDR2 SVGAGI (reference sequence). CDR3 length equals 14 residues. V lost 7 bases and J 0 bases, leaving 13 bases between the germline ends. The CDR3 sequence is CASTNGGVSYEQYF. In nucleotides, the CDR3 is TGTGCCAGCACCAACGGCGGGGTCTCCTACGAGCAGTACTTC.

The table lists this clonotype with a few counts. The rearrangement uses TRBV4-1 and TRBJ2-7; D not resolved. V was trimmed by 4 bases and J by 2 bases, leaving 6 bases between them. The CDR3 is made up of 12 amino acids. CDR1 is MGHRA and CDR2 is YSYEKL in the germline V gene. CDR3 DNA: TGCGCCAGCAGCCGCTACGCCTACGAGCAGTACTTC. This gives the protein CASSRYAYEQYF.

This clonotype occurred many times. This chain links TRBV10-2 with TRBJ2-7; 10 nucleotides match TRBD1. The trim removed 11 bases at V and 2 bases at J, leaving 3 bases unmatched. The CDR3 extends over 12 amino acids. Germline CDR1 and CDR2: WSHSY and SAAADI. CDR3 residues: CAGGQGAYEQYF. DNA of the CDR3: TGCGCCGGAGGACAGGGGGCCTACGAGCAGTACTTC.

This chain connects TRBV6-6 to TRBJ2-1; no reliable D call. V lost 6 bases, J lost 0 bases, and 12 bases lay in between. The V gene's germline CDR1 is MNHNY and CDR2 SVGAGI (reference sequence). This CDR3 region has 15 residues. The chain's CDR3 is CASRPEGRSYNEQFF. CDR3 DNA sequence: TGTGCCAGCAGACCCGAAGGTCGCTCCTACAATGAGCAGTTCTTC.

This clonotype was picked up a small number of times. CDR3 nucleotides: TGTGCCAGCAGAGAGAGTGGGGCAGGAGTAGACACCATATATTTT. Amino acid sequence: CASRESGAGVDTIYF. The chain is built from TRBV6-5 and TRBJ1-3; a weak D match, TRBD1 (5 bases). Trimming took 6 bases from V and 8 from J, leaving 20 bases between them. In germline, CDR1 is MNHEY, CDR2 SVGAGI. The CDR3 length is 15 residues.

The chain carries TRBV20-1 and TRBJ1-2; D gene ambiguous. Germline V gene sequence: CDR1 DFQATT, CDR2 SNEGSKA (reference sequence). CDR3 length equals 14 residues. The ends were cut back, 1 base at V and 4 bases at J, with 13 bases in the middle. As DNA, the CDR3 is TGCAGTGCTAGAGCTGGAGGGAGCTCCTATGGCTACACCTTC. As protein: CSARAGGSSYGYTF.

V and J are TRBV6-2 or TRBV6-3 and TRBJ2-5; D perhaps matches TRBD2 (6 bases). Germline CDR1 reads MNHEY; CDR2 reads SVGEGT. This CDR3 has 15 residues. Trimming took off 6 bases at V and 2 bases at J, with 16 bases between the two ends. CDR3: CASRPTLALQETQYF. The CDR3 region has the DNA TGTGCCAGCAGACCCACTCTAGCGTTACAAGAGACCCAGTACTTC.

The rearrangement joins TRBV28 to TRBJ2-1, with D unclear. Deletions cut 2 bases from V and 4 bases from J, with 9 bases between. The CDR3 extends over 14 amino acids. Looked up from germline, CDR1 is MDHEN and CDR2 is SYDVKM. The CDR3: CASSLSLVYNEQFF. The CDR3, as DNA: TGTGCCAGCAGTTTAAGTCTGGTTTACAATGAGCAGTTCTTC.

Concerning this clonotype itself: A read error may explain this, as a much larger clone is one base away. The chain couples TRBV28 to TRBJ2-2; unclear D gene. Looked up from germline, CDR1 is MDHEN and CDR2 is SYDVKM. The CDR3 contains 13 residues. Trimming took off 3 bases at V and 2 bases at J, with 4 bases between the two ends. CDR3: CASSFLNTGELFF. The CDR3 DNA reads TGTGCCAGCAGTTTCCTAAACACCGGGGAGCTGTTTTTT.

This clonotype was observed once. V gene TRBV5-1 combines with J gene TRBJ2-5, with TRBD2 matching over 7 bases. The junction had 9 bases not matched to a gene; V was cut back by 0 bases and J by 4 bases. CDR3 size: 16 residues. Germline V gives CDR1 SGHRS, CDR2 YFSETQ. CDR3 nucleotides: TGCGCCAGCAGCTTGGTCGGCGGGGGAGCGGGAGAGACCCAGTACTTC. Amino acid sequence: CASSLVGGGAGETQYF.

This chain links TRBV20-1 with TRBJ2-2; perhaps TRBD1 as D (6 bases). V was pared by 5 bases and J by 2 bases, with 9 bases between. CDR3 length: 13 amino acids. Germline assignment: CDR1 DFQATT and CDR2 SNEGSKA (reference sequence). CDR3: CSAHRANTGELFF. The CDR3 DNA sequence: TGCAGTGCTCACAGGGCTAACACCGGGGAGCTGTTTTTT.

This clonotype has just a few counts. The chain's CDR3 is CASSFDTLLAGQETQYF. The DNA of the CDR3 is TGTGCCAGCAGCTTTGATACCCTACTAGCGGGGCAAGAGACCCAGTACTTC. The gene calls are TRBV7-9 and TRBJ2-5; 10 bases fit TRBD2. The CDR3 loop spans 17 amino acids. After removal of 3 bases from V and 2 bases from J, the junction contained 9 bases not matched to a gene. Germline V lookup: CDR1 SEHNR, CDR2 FQNEAQ (reference sequence).

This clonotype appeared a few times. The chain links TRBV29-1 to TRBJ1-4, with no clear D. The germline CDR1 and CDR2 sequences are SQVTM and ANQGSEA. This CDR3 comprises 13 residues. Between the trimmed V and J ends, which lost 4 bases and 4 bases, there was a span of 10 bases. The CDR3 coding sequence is TGCAGCGTTGTAGGGCTGAATAATGAAAAACTGTTTTTT. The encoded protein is CSVVGLNNEKLFF.

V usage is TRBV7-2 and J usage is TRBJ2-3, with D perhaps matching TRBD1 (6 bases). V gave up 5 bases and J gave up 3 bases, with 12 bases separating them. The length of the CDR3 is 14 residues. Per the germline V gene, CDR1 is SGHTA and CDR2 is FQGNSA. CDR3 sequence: CASSLGGWTDTQYF. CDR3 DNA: TGTGCCAGCAGCCTAGGGGGATGGACAGATACGCAGTATTTT. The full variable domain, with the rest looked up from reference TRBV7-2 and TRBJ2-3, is GAGVSQSPSNKVTEKGKDVELRCDPISGHTALYWYRQSLGQGLEFLIYFQGNSAPDKSGLPSDRFSAERTGGSVSTLTIQRTQQEDSAVYLCASSLGGWTDTQYFGPGTRLTVL.

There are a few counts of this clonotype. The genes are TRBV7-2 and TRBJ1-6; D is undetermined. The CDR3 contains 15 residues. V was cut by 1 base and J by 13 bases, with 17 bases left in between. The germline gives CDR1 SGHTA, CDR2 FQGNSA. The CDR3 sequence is CASSLGGVSSFPLHF. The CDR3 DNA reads TGTGCCAGCAGCTTAGGTGGGGTCTCAAGTTTTCCCCTCCACTTT.

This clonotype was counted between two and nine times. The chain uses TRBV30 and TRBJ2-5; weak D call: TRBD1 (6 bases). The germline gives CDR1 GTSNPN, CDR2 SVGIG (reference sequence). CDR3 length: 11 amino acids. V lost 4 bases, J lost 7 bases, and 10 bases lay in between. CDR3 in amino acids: CAWTGAGTQYF. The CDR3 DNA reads TGTGCCTGGACAGGGGCAGGGACCCAGTACTTC.

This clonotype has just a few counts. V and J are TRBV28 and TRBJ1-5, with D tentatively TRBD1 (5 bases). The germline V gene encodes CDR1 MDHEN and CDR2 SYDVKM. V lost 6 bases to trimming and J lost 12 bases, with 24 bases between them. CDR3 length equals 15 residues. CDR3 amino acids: CASSRRSSPGPVQHF. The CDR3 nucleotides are TGTGCCAGCAGCCGCAGGTCTTCCCCGGGGCCTGTCCAGCATTTT.

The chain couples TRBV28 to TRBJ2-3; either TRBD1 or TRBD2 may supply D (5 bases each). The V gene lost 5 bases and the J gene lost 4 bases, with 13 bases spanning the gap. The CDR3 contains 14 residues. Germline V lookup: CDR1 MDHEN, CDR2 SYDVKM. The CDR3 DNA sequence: TGTGCCAGCAGTCCGGGACCTGACGCAGATACGCAGTATTTT. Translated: CASSPGPDADTQYF.

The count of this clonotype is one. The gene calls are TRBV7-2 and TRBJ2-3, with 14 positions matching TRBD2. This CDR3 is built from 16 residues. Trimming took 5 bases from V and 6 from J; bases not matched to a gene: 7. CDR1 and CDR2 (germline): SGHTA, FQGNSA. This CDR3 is CASSPGTSGRSDTQYF. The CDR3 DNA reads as TGTGCCAGCAGCCCCGGGACTAGCGGGAGATCGGATACGCAGTATTTT.

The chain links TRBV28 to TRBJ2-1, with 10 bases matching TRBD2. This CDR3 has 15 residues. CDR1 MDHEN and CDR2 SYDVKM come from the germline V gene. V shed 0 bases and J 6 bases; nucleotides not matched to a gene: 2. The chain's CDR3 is CASSLWSSGGNEQFF. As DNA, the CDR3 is TGTGCCAGCAGTTTATGGTCTAGCGGGGGCAATGAGCAGTTCTTC.

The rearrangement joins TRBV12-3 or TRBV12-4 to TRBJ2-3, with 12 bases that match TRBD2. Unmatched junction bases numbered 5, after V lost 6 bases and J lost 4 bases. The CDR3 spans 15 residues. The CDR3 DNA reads TGTGCCAGCAGACCTGCTAGCGGGAGGGCAGATACGCAGTATTTT. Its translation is CASRPASGRADTQYF.

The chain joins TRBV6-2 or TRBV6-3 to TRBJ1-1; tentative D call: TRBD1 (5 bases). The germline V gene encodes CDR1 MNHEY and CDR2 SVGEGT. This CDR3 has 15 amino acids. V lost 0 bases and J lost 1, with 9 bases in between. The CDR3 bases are TGTGCCAGCAGTTACTCCTGGGGGGGGAACACTGAAGCTTTCTTT. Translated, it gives CASSYSWGGNTEAFF.

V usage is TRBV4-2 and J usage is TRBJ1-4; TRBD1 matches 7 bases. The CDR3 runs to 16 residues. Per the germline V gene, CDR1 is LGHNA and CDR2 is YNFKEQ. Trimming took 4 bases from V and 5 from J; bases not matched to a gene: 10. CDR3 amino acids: CASSRDRTGGNEKLFF. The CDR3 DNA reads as TGTGCCAGCAGCCGAGACCGGACAGGCGGGAATGAAAAACTGTTTTTT.